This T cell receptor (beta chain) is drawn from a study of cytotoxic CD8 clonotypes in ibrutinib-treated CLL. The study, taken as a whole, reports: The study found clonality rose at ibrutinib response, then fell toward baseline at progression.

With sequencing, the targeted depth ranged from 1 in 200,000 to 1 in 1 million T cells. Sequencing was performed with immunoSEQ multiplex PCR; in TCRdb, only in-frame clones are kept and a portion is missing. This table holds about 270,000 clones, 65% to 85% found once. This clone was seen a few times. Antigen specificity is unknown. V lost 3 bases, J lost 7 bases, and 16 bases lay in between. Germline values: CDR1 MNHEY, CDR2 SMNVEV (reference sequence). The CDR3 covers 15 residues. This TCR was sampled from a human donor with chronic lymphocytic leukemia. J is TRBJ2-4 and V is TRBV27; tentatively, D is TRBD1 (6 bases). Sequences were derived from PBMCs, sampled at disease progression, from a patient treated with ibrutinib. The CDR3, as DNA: TGTGCCAGCAGTTTGTCAGGGACAATCTGGAACATTCAGTACTTC. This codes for CASSLSGTIWNIQYF.